This T cell receptor (beta chain) is drawn from a study of regulatory T cells in long-lasting Graves disease. CDR3 regions were amplified by Arm-PCR using iRepertoire HTBI primers to build TCR beta libraries. One entry per CDR3 protein results from TCRdb running MiXCR on the multiplex PCR reads. The top ten hold more than 10% of the sample, which has some 600,000 distinct CDR3 sequences, about 15% seen once. The germline V gene has CDR1 DFQATT and CDR2 SNEGSKA (reference sequence). The CDR3 extends over 17 amino acids. Trimming removed 3 bases from V and 0 bases from J; junction bases left unmatched: 11. This clonotype was seen at least ten times. The time point: newly diagnosed GD, antithyroid drugs for less than 3 months. TCR sequences were obtained from RNA taken from PBMCs. These records were also assigned to another study, of T cells in Graves' hyperthyroidism and ophthalmopathy.

This clonotype originated in a man aged 18 to 29 with Graves disease. The V and J genes are TRBV20-1 and TRBJ2-7, with 10 bases that match TRBD2. The source material was peripheral blood mononuclear cells (PBMCs), sampled at new diagnosis, from a patient treated with antithyroid drugs. The CDR3 sequence is CSASYGTSVTHSYEQYF. In DNA form, the CDR3 reads TGCAGTGCTAGTTATGGGACTAGCGTCACCCACTCCTACGAGCAGTACTTC.